The 10 T cell receptor beta chains reported below all come from one sample, sequenced in a study of Graves' ophthalmopathy and Graves' hyperthyroidism. TCR beta CDR3 regions were amplified from RNA transcripts. The first round was an RT-PCR with HTBI primers, and the second round was a multiplex PCR. TCRdb re-called the multiplex PCR reads through MiXCR, storing one row per CDR3 protein. The table shows about 1.2 million distinct CDR3 sequences, with approximately 35% occurring only once. Material: peripheral blood or thyroid tissue (not recorded which). Source of these receptors: an adult man with Graves' hyperthyroidism.

The table lists this clonotype with a few counts. The rearrangement uses TRBV12-3 or TRBV12-4 and TRBJ2-2; D uncertain. V shed 3 bases and J shed 7 bases, with 12 bases lying between them. CDR3 length: 14 residues. CDR3 DNA: TGTGCCAGCAGTTTTCGACTGCTCGACGGGGAGCTGTTTTTT. Protein sequence: CASSFRLLDGELFF.

The rearrangement joins TRBV9 to TRBJ2-5; 8 positions agree with TRBD1. This CDR3 spans 18 amino acids. V shed 0 bases and J 3 bases; nucleotides not matched to a gene: 13. The V gene's germline CDR1 is SGDLS and CDR2 YYNGEE. CDR3 nucleotides: TGTGCCAGCAGCGTAGGTGCAGGGGGCCGTAGGCGGAAAGAGACCCAGTACTTC. Residues: CASSVGAGGRRRKETQYF.

The V gene is TRBV10-3, the J gene TRBJ2-5, with D unresolved. The CDR3 sequence is 14 residues long. CDR1 and CDR2 from the germline V gene are ENHRY and SYGVKD. Trimming pared 5 bases from V and 0 bases from J, leaving 10 bases between. The CDR3 DNA is TGTGCCATCAGTTCGGACGGGTACCAAGAGACCCAGTACTTC. It translates to CAISSDGYQETQYF.

V gene TRBV11-3 combines with J gene TRBJ2-5; a possible D gene is TRBD2 (5 bases). Germline assignment: CDR1 SGHNT and CDR2 YENEEA. The CDR3 is made up of 15 amino acids. The V gene lost 3 bases and the J gene lost 2 bases, with 13 bases spanning the gap. Here the CDR3 DNA reads TGTGCCAGCAGCTTTATCCGGGGTGAACAAGAGACCCAGTACTTC. This translates into CASSFIRGEQETQYF. The whole variable domain, remainder taken from reference TRBV11-3 and TRBJ2-5, is EAGVVQSPRYKIIEKKQPVAFWCNPISGHNTLYWYLQNLGQGPELLIRYENEEAVDDSQLPKDRFSAERLKGVDSTLKIQPAELGDSAVYLCASSFIRGEQETQYFGPGTRLLVL.

The gene calls are TRBV6-5 and TRBJ2-7; 7 bases align to TRBD1. Trimming took 4 bases from V and 5 from J; bases not matched to a gene: 11. This CDR3 region has 15 residues. CDR1 is MNHEY, CDR2 SVGAGI, per germline. The CDR3 spells CASSSGDSRSNEQYF. The CDR3 DNA is TGTGCCAGCAGTTCCGGGGACAGTAGGTCCAACGAGCAGTACTTC.

The rearrangement uses TRBV15 and TRBJ2-7; TRBD2 agrees at 8 bases. CDR3 length: 13 residues. Germline values: CDR1 LNHNV, CDR2 YYDKDF (reference sequence). V lost 9 bases and J lost 2; bases outside the gene matches: 6. CDR3 sequence (DNA): TGTGCCACAAAGACTAGCGCCACCTACGAGCAGTACTTC. This codes for CATKTSATYEQYF.

The chain is built from TRBV7-9 and TRBJ2-5, with 11 bases matching TRBD1. V dropped 5 bases and J dropped 5; count of bases not matched to a gene: 13. Germline V lookup: CDR1 SEHNR, CDR2 FQNEAQ (reference sequence). The CDR3 has 17 residues. CDR3 region: CASSRDLDRGLGETQYF. CDR3 nucleotide sequence: TGTGCCAGCAGCCGAGACCTGGACAGGGGGCTGGGGGAGACCCAGTACTTC.

The V gene is TRBV10-3, the J gene TRBJ2-7; 7 positions match TRBD2. This CDR3 region has 17 residues. The V segment lost 8 bases and the J segment 4 bases; nucleotides outside the gene matches: 20. The germline V gene has CDR1 ENHRY and CDR2 SYGVKD. The DNA for the CDR3 is TGTGCCATCGGGCCCGACGTGCGGGAGAATTGGGCTTACGAGCAGTACTTC. Translated, it gives CAIGPDVRENWAYEQYF.

The chain combines TRBV20-1 with TRBJ2-7; 12 bases match TRBD1. Germline-derived CDR1 and CDR2 are DFQATT and SNEGSKA (reference sequence). Trimming took 6 bases from V and 2 from J; bases not matched to a gene: 5. The CDR3 length is 14 residues. CDR3: CSAGDRGRTYEQYF. CDR3 nucleotide sequence: TGCAGTGCCGGGGACAGGGGGCGCACCTACGAGCAGTACTTC.

The chain joins TRBV7-2 to TRBJ1-2; possible D gene TRBD1, 6 bases. Trimming left V 3 bases short and J 7 bases short, with 12 bases between. Germline CDR1 and CDR2: SGHTA and FQGNSA. This CDR3 contains 13 residues. The CDR3 spells CASSLSLGAGYTF. CDR3 nucleotide sequence: TGTGCCAGCAGCTTGTCCCTGGGGGCTGGCTACACCTTC.